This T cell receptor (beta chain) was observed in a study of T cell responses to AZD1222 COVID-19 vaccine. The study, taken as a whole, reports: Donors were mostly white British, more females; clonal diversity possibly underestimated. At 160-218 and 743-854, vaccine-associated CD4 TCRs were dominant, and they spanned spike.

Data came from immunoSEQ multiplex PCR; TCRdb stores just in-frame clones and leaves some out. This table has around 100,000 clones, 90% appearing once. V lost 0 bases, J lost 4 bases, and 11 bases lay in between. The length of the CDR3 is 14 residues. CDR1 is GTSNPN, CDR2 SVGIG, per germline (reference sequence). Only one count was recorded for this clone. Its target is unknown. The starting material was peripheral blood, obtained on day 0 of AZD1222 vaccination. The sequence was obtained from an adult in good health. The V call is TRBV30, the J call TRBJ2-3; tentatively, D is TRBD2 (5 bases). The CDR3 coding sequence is TGTGCCTGGAGTGTTCGGGGAAGCCCAGATACGCAGTATTTT. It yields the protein CAWSVRGSPDTQYF.